The rows below give T cell receptor beta chains drawn from one sample of a study of cytomegalovirus exposure and HLA in healthy donors. Method: immunoSEQ multiplex PCR; TCRdb's copy keeps in-frame clones and lacks some. The sample holds approximately 78,000 clones, approximately 84% seen once. Sequencing used PBMCs. The source is a woman aged 45-60 years in good health and CMV-seronegative. The CDR3 runs from the conserved cysteine through the conserved F or W. D genes are given only for firm matches. Clone size is not always given. Where it is, it says once, few, many or a class for expanded clones.

j_call: TRBJ2-5
clone_size: large
d_call: TRBD2
v_call: TRBV6-1
cdr3_nt: TGTGCCAGCAGTGAACTAGCGGGGTCTCAAGAGACCCAGTACTTC
cdr3_aa: CASSELAGSQETQYF

j_call: TRBJ2-1
clone_size: -
d_call: TRBD2
v_call: TRBV19
cdr3_nt: TGTGCCAGTACCGTTAGCGGGAGCTCCTACAATGAGCAGTTCTTC
cdr3_aa: CASTVSGSSYNEQFF

j_call: TRBJ2-6
clone_size: -
d_call: -
v_call: TRBV28
cdr3_nt: TGTGCCAGCAGTTTTAGCGGCGTTAGCTCTGGGGCCAACGTCCTGACTTTC
cdr3_aa: CASSFSGVSSGANVLTF

j_call: TRBJ2-1
clone_size: -
d_call: TRBD2
v_call: TRBV7-2
cdr3_nt: TGTGCCAGCAGATTGGGGACTAGCGGGCGGAATGAGCAGTTCTTC
cdr3_aa: CASRLGTSGRNEQFF

j_call: TRBJ1-1
clone_size: few
d_call: -
v_call: TRBV19
cdr3_nt: TGTGCCAGTAGTATTAAGGGGCCGAACACTGAAGCTTTCTTT
cdr3_aa: CASSIKGPNTEAFF

j_call: TRBJ2-5
clone_size: -
d_call: TRBD2
v_call: TRBV6-5
cdr3_nt: TGTGCCAGCAGGATAACTAGCGGCCAAGAGACCCAGTACTTC
cdr3_aa: CASRITSGQETQYF

j_call: TRBJ2-1
clone_size: -
d_call: TRBD2
v_call: TRBV9
cdr3_nt: TGTGCCAGCAGCGTGGGGCTAGCGGGGGCCATCAATGAGCAGTTCTTC
cdr3_aa: CASSVGLAGAINEQFF

j_call: TRBJ2-1
clone_size: -
d_call: -
v_call: TRBV7-9
cdr3_nt: TGTGCCAGCAGCTTAGATACGGGGTACAATGAGCAGTTCTTC
cdr3_aa: CASSLDTGYNEQFF

j_call: TRBJ1-5
clone_size: -
d_call: -
v_call: TRBV5-1
cdr3_nt: TGCGCCAGCAGCTTGTATCCAGGGGCTGATAATCAGCCCCAGCATTTT
cdr3_aa: CASSLYPGADNQPQHF

j_call: TRBJ1-1
clone_size: -
d_call: -
v_call: TRBV7-9
cdr3_nt: TGTGCCAGCAGCTGGACACGTAATACTGAAGCTTTCTTT
cdr3_aa: CASSWTRNTEAFF

j_call: TRBJ2-6
clone_size: -
d_call: -
v_call: TRBV6-6
cdr3_nt: TGTGCCAGCAAGAGGGACTCTGGGGCCAACGTCCTGACTTTC
cdr3_aa: CASKRDSGANVLTF

j_call: TRBJ2-7
clone_size: -
d_call: TRBD2
v_call: TRBV2
cdr3_nt: TGTGCCAGCAGTAAGCTTAGCGGGAGAGACCCTTACGAGCAGTACTTC
cdr3_aa: CASSKLSGRDPYEQYF

j_call: TRBJ1-1
clone_size: -
d_call: TRBD1
v_call: TRBV15
cdr3_nt: TGTGCCACCAGCCCCCTCCACAGGGGGAACACTGAAGCTTTCTTT
cdr3_aa: CATSPLHRGNTEAFF

j_call: TRBJ2-3
clone_size: -
d_call: -
v_call: TRBV7-2
cdr3_nt: TGTGCCAGCAGGGTAGCGGGCACAGATACGCAGTATTTT
cdr3_aa: CASRVAGTDTQYF

j_call: TRBJ1-1
clone_size: few
d_call: TRBD1
v_call: TRBV6-1
cdr3_nt: TGTGCCAGCAGTGAAGAGGGGACAGGAGACACTGAAGCTTTCTTT
cdr3_aa: CASSEEGTGDTEAFF

j_call: TRBJ2-1
clone_size: few
d_call: -
v_call: TRBV28
cdr3_nt: TGTGCCAGCAGTTTGCCCCAACGGACAGCCTACAATGAGCAGTTCTTC
cdr3_aa: CASSLPQRTAYNEQFF

j_call: TRBJ2-7
clone_size: -
d_call: TRBD1
v_call: TRBV6-5
cdr3_nt: TGTGCCAGCAGTTACGGCCGGGACAGGGGGCGTAGCGAGCAGTACTTC
cdr3_aa: CASSYGRDRGRSEQYF

j_call: TRBJ2-3
clone_size: -
d_call: TRBD2
v_call: TRBV14
cdr3_nt: TGTGCCAGCAGCCAGCGGACTAGCAGCCGGAGCACAGATACGCAGTATTTT
cdr3_aa: CASSQRTSSRSTDTQYF

j_call: TRBJ2-5
clone_size: -
d_call: TRBD1
v_call: TRBV7-9
cdr3_nt: TGTGCCAGCAGCTCCGGGACAGGGGGGCAGACCCAGTACTTC
cdr3_aa: CASSSGTGGQTQYF

j_call: TRBJ2-1
clone_size: -
d_call: TRBD2
v_call: TRBV14
cdr3_nt: TGTGCCAGCAGCCAAGATCGGACTAGCGGACCTTACAATGAGCAGTTCTTC
cdr3_aa: CASSQDRTSGPYNEQFF

j_call: TRBJ1-4
clone_size: -
d_call: TRBD1
v_call: TRBV5-1
cdr3_nt: TGCGCCAGCAGCTTGGATGGGACAGTTAATGAAAAACTGTTTTTT
cdr3_aa: CASSLDGTVNEKLFF

j_call: TRBJ1-1
clone_size: -
d_call: -
v_call: TRBV4-1
cdr3_nt: TGCGCCAGCAGCCAAGGCCGGGGGGACACTGAAGCTTTCTTT
cdr3_aa: CASSQGRGDTEAFF

j_call: TRBJ1-1
clone_size: -
d_call: TRBD1
v_call: TRBV15
cdr3_nt: TGTGCCACCAGCAGAGATAGGGGGCGTGCTTCTGAAGCTTTCTTT
cdr3_aa: CATSRDRGRASEAFF

j_call: TRBJ2-3
clone_size: -
d_call: TRBD2
v_call: TRBV25-1
cdr3_nt: TGTGCCAGCAGCCGATTAGCGGGGGAGGATACGCAGTATTTT
cdr3_aa: CASSRLAGEDTQYF

j_call: TRBJ2-2
clone_size: -
d_call: -
v_call: TRBV2
cdr3_nt: TGTGCCAGCACGGGGGAGAGGAACACCGGGGAGCTGTTTTTT
cdr3_aa: CASTGERNTGELFF

j_call: TRBJ2-2
clone_size: -
d_call: TRBD2
v_call: TRBV19
cdr3_nt: TGTGCCAGTAGTGCCTGGACTAGCGGGGGGGTTGGCACCGGGGAGCTGTTTTTT
cdr3_aa: CASSAWTSGGVGTGELFF

j_call: TRBJ2-7
clone_size: -
d_call: -
v_call: TRBV28
cdr3_nt: TGTGCCAGCAGTTTATTCGGACAGACCTACGAGCAGTACTTC
cdr3_aa: CASSLFGQTYEQYF

j_call: TRBJ2-7
clone_size: -
d_call: TRBD2
v_call: TRBV7-4
cdr3_nt: TGTGCCAGCAGCTGGCGTGGGACTAGCGGGAGGGGCGAGTACGAGCAGTACTTC
cdr3_aa: CASSWRGTSGRGEYEQYF

j_call: TRBJ2-3
clone_size: -
d_call: -
v_call: TRBV28
cdr3_nt: TGTGCCAGCAAACTTAGGGGCCGATTCACAGATACGCAGTATTTT
cdr3_aa: CASKLRGRFTDTQYF

j_call: TRBJ1-5
clone_size: -
d_call: -
v_call: TRBV5-8
cdr3_nt: TGTGCCAGCAGCTTGCTAATTCTTTCAGGGGCGAGATCGAATCAGCCCCAGCATTTT
cdr3_aa: CASSLLILSGARSNQPQHF

j_call: TRBJ2-3
clone_size: -
d_call: TRBD2
v_call: TRBV7-3
cdr3_nt: TGTGCCAGTTCTAGCGGGGAGCGCACAGATACGCAGTATTTT
cdr3_aa: CASSSGERTDTQYF

j_call: TRBJ2-1
clone_size: -
d_call: TRBD2
v_call: TRBV28
cdr3_nt: TGTGCCAGCAGCGGGACTAGCGGGAGTTTAGTAAACAATGAGCAGTTCTTC
cdr3_aa: CASSGTSGSLVNNEQFF

j_call: TRBJ1-4
clone_size: -
d_call: -
v_call: TRBV29-1
cdr3_nt: TGCAGCGTTGAAGACCCCCACAAGGAAAAACTGTTTTTT
cdr3_aa: CSVEDPHKEKLFF

j_call: TRBJ1-3
clone_size: -
d_call: -
v_call: TRBV19
cdr3_nt: TGTGCCAGTAGCACGACACCCAACTCTGGAAACACCATATATTTT
cdr3_aa: CASSTTPNSGNTIYF

j_call: TRBJ1-1
clone_size: few
d_call: -
v_call: TRBV5-1
cdr3_nt: TGCGCCAGCACCACCTCAACCGCGGCTAATGAAGCTTTCTTT
cdr3_aa: CASTTSTAANEAFF

j_call: TRBJ1-2
clone_size: -
d_call: -
v_call: TRBV28
cdr3_nt: TGTGCCAGCAGTTCAACAGGGATTGCTGAGGGCTACACCTTC
cdr3_aa: CASSSTGIAEGYTF

j_call: TRBJ1-1
clone_size: -
d_call: -
v_call: TRBV2
cdr3_nt: TGTGCCAGCAGCCCTTTAACTGAAGCTTTCTTT
cdr3_aa: CASSPLTEAFF

j_call: TRBJ1-4
clone_size: few
d_call: TRBD1
v_call: TRBV19
cdr3_nt: TGTGCCATTGTGGACAGGGTGTTTAATGAAAAACTGTTTTTT
cdr3_aa: CAIVDRVFNEKLFF

j_call: TRBJ1-1
clone_size: -
d_call: -
v_call: TRBV6-1
cdr3_nt: TGTGCCAGCACCCTGGACAGTAACACTGAAGCTTTCTTT
cdr3_aa: CASTLDSNTEAFF

j_call: TRBJ1-2
clone_size: -
d_call: -
v_call: TRBV7-2
cdr3_nt: TGTGCCAGCAGCTTAAATCCCGCGAGCTATGGCTACACCTTC
cdr3_aa: CASSLNPASYGYTF

j_call: TRBJ2-1
clone_size: -
d_call: TRBD1
v_call: TRBV9
cdr3_nt: TGTGCCAGCAGCGGGAACAGGGGGCTTTTTTCTAATGAGCAGTTCTTC
cdr3_aa: CASSGNRGLFSNEQFF